This T cell receptor (beta chain) comes out of a study of stem cell transplantation in POMP-related autoinflammatory disease. Findings of the study overall: In patients with PRAID, every analyzed T-cell subset tended to show lower diversity and higher clonality.

Data came from immunoSEQ multiplex PCR; TCRdb stores just in-frame clones and leaves some out. The sample contains some 9,900 clones, more than 75% of which appear only once. In the case of this clone: The target antigen is unknown.

V lost 1 base to trimming and J lost 10 bases, with 10 bases between them. From germline, CDR1 is KGHDR and CDR2 SFDVKD. The CDR3 spans 13 residues. This chain joins TRBV24-1 and TRBJ2-1, with no clear D. The starting material was CD4+ T cells from PBMCs, obtained after stem cell transplantation. This clonotype originated in a human patient with POMP-related autoinflammation and immune dysregulation (PRAID). The graft donor may have contributed some T cells. The CDR3 DNA is TGTGCCACCAGTGATTTACTGACTCAGGAGCAGTTCTTC. Translating gives CATSDLLTQEQFF.